Listed here are 6 T cell receptor beta chains from one sample, sequenced in a study of OX40 agonist ivuxolimab in advanced cancers. Assay used: immunoSEQ multiplex PCR; TCRdb lists only in-frame clones, some missing. The sample has about 66,000 clones; 80% to 85% are singletons. The sequencing here drew on CD4+ or CD8+ T cells sorted from blood, taken in a trial of the OX40 agonist ivuxolimab. Source of these receptors: an adult with an advanced solid tumor such as melanoma, head and neck, liver or kidney cancer.

The gene calls are TRBV5-6 and TRBJ2-1; tentatively, D is TRBD1 (6 bases). V shed 4 bases and J shed 13 bases, with 15 bases lying between them. CDR1 and CDR2 (germline): SGHDT, YYEEEE. This CDR3 is built from 12 residues. The CDR3 region is CASSQGTNRQFF. The CDR3 DNA follows: TGTGCCAGCAGCCAGGGGACCAACCGCCAGTTCTTC.

The gene calls are TRBV11-3 and TRBJ2-1; 9 nucleotides align to TRBD2. The CDR3 is 15 residues long. The junction had 3 bases not matched to a gene; V was cut back by 2 bases and J by 4 bases. CDR1 is SGHNT and CDR2 is YENEEA in the germline V gene. CDR3: CASSLSLAGYNEQFF. CDR3 DNA: TGTGCCAGCAGCTTATCCCTAGCGGGGTACAATGAGCAGTTCTTC.

This clone has more than one count but fewer than ten. The chain uses TRBV2 and TRBJ2-2; D gene ambiguous. Trimming removed 2 bases from V and 4 bases from J, with 11 bases in between. The germline gives CDR1 SNHLY, CDR2 FYNNEI. This CDR3 has 15 residues. CDR3 nucleotide sequence: TGTGCCAGCAGTGAATCTTTCCTAACCACCGGGGAGCTGTTTTTT. Translation gives CASSESFLTTGELFF.

Remarks on this clone: This sample also contains other DNA sequences that code for the same CDR3. V gene TRBV5-4 combines with J gene TRBJ2-5; tentative D call: TRBD2 (6 bases). Germline CDR1 and CDR2: SGHNT and YYREEE (reference sequence). The CDR3 is 16 residues long. Trimming took off 0 bases at V and 1 base at J, with 13 bases between the two ends. The CDR3, as DNA: TGTGCCAGCAGCTTGGGTCTCGCGGGAAGCCAAGAGACCCAGTACTTC. As protein: CASSLGLAGSQETQYF.

This chain connects TRBV5-6 to TRBJ1-3, with D unresolved. The CDR3 sequence is 14 residues long. Trimming left V 6 bases short and J 0 bases short, with 10 bases between. Looked up from germline, CDR1 is SGHDT and CDR2 is YYEEEE. The CDR3 bases are TGTGCCAGCACCCTCGGGGTCTCTGGAAACACCATATATTTT. Its translation is CASTLGVSGNTIYF.

V gene TRBV5-4 combines with J gene TRBJ1-4; TRBD1 matches 8 bases. This CDR3 is built from 15 residues. Germline values: CDR1 SGHNT, CDR2 YYREEE (reference sequence). Unmatched junction bases numbered 6, after V lost 0 bases and J lost 8 bases. The DNA for the CDR3 is TGTGCCAGCAGCTTGGAGACAGGGGTCGGGGAAAAACTGTTTTTT. It encodes CASSLETGVGEKLFF.